The 15 T cell receptor beta chains below were found in one sample sequenced in a study of identical twins. MiXCR, applied by TCRdb to the 5' RACE reads, yields one record per CDR3 protein. The repertoire has about 200,000 distinct CDR3 sequences, 7.5% of them found once; the top ten carry less than 2%. These data were also reused for a study on yellow fever vaccine responses in identical twins.

Source material: memory (CD45RO+) T cells sorted from blood. Receptors were obtained from a woman aged 18-30 years in good health.

The V gene is TRBV28, the J gene TRBJ2-7, with D perhaps assigned TRBD1 or TRBD2 (5 bases each). V dropped 6 bases and J dropped 6 bases, with 15 bases sitting between them. CDR1 and CDR2 from the germline V gene are MDHEN and SYDVKM. The CDR3 has 13 amino acids. Here the CDR3 DNA reads TGTGCCAGCAGCCAGTCCGGGGCCTCCGAGCAGTACTTC. This encodes CASSQSGASEQYF.

This clonotype has a count of ten or more. The rearrangement links TRBV5-6 to TRBJ2-1, with D possibly matching TRBD1 (5 bases). The V end was cut by 4 bases, the J end by 3 bases, with 14 bases between. The length of the CDR3 is 15 residues. Germline CDR1 SGHDT, CDR2 YYEEEE. The CDR3 DNA is TGTGCCAGCAGCGACAGCACTTACCACTACAATGAGCAGTTCTTC. This encodes CASSDSTYHYNEQFF.

This rearrangement joins TRBV3-1 to TRBJ2-2; D is possibly TRBD1 (5 bases). This CDR3 has 13 amino acids. V was cut by 3 bases and J by 6 bases, with 8 bases left in between. Per germline, CDR1 LGHDT and CDR2 YNNKEL (reference sequence). This CDR3 reads CASSQDTSGELFF. For the CDR3, the DNA is TGTGCCAGCAGCCAGGACACCTCCGGGGAGCTGTTTTTT.

Many counts were recorded for this clonotype. This chain uses TRBV29-1 with TRBJ2-1; the match to TRBD2 covers 11 bases. CDR1 SQVTM and CDR2 ANQGSEA come from the germline V gene. Trimming cost V 7 bases and J 2 bases; bases outside gene matches: 7. CDR3 length: 15 amino acids. The CDR3: CSAAGTSGTYNEQFF. The CDR3 DNA sequence: TGCAGCGCCGCCGGGACTAGCGGCACCTACAATGAGCAGTTCTTC.

This clonotype came up many times. This chain joins TRBV5-1 and TRBJ2-4; 7 positions agree with TRBD1. CDR1 and CDR2 (germline): SGHRS, YFSETQ. The CDR3 consists of 11 residues. V lost 4 bases, J lost 13 bases, and 5 bases stayed unmatched. The CDR3 DNA reads as TGCGCCAGCAGCGCTCGACAGGGACAGTACTTC. It is translated as CASSARQGQYF.

This clonotype has more than one count but fewer than ten. The CDR3 reads CASSDTSGRANTQYF. In DNA form, the CDR3 reads TGTGCCAGCAGTGACACTAGCGGGAGGGCGAATACGCAGTATTTT. The rearrangement links TRBV6-1 to TRBJ2-3; 13 nucleotides align to TRBD2. This CDR3 has 15 amino acids. The V gene end was trimmed by 3 bases and the J gene end by 7 bases; junction bases not matched to a gene: 4. Germline V gene sequence: CDR1 MNHNS, CDR2 SASEGT.

This rearrangement joins TRBV6-2 or TRBV6-3 to TRBJ2-3; D perhaps matches TRBD2 (5 bases). Germline lookup yields CDR1 MNHEY and CDR2 SVGEGT. Trimming removed 2 bases from V and 2 bases from J, with 5 bases in between. The CDR3 is 13 residues long. The DNA of the CDR3 is TGTGCCAGCAGTTACCGGGACACAGATACGCAGTATTTT. Translated, it gives CASSYRDTDTQYF.

With regard to this clonotype: Possible read error: a much larger clone is one base away. V gene TRBV6-1 combines with J gene TRBJ2-7, with unresolved D. CDR1 MNHNS and CDR2 SASEGT come from the germline V gene. The CDR3 runs to 13 residues. The CDR3 is CASSITSSYEQCF. The DNA for the CDR3 is TGTGCCAGCAGCATAACGAGCTCCTACGAGCAGTGCTTC.

This clonotype was recorded many times. The chain is built from TRBV5-1 and TRBJ2-7, with 8 nucleotides matching TRBD1. V gave up 0 bases and J gave up 3 bases; unmatched junction bases: 8. This CDR3 has 16 amino acids. Germline-derived CDR1 and CDR2 are SGHRS and YFSETQ. This chain's CDR3 is CASSLAWTGFIYEQYF. The CDR3 DNA sequence: TGCGCCAGCAGCTTGGCCTGGACAGGGTTTATCTACGAGCAGTACTTC.

A few counts support this clonotype. The chain combines TRBV6-4 with TRBJ2-1; 7 bases agree with TRBD2. V lost 0 bases to trimming and J lost 9 bases; unmatched junction nucleotides: 5. The CDR3 has 14 amino acids. The germline V gene encodes CDR1 MRHNA and CDR2 SNTAGT. CDR3 DNA: TGTGCCAGCAGTGACTCAGGGGAGGGTGGTGAGCAGTTCTTC. It yields the protein CASSDSGEGGEQFF.

This clonotype was recorded many times. This chain uses TRBV5-1 with TRBJ2-7; no clear D. V was trimmed by 1 base and J by 7 bases, leaving 12 bases between them. This CDR3 has 13 residues. CDR1 is SGHRS and CDR2 is YFSETQ in the germline V gene. The CDR3 DNA reads as TGCGCCAGCAGCTTGAATCCGGTCTTAGAGCAGTACTTC. The encoded protein is CASSLNPVLEQYF. The entire variable domain, with the rest obtained from reference TRBV5-1 and TRBJ2-7, is as follows: KAGVTQTPRYLIKTRGQQVTLSCSPISGHRSVSWYQQTPGQGLQFLFEYFSETQRNKGNFPGRFSGRQFSNSRSEMNVSTLELGDSALYLCASSLNPVLEQYFGPGTRLTVT.

This clonotype was picked up a small number of times. The J gene is TRBJ2-1, the V gene TRBV12-3 or TRBV12-4; no definite D call. This CDR3 spans 12 amino acids. Deletions cut 6 bases from V and 3 bases from J, with 6 bases between. CDR3 bases: TGTGCCAGCAGCTCTCGCTACAATGAGCAGTTCTTC. This encodes CASSSRYNEQFF.

This clonotype has ten or more counts. The rearrangement uses TRBV5-1 and TRBJ1-1; 7 nucleotides line up with TRBD1. Looked up from germline, CDR1 is SGHRS and CDR2 is YFSETQ. The CDR3 covers 15 residues. V dropped 4 bases and J dropped 3; count of bases not matched to a gene: 9. The CDR3 bases are TGCGCCAGCAGCCCCGGGACAGCTTACGACACTGAAGCTTTCTTT. Translated: CASSPGTAYDTEAFF.

This clonotype was detected a few times. The V and J genes are TRBV18 and TRBJ2-5; no reliable D call. The CDR3 is 13 amino acids. V was shortened by 2 bases and J by 4 bases, with 8 bases between the two germline ends. CDR1 is KGHSH, CDR2 LQKENI, per germline. Here the CDR3 reads CASSPGQVETQYF. CDR3 in DNA: TGTGCCAGCTCACCAGGCCAAGTAGAGACCCAGTACTTC.

The chain employs TRBV20-1 and TRBJ2-2, with D perhaps TRBD1 or TRBD2 (5 bases each). V lost 6 bases, J lost 6 bases, and 11 bases lay in between. Germline loops: CDR1 DFQATT, CDR2 SNEGSKA (reference sequence). This CDR3 contains 12 residues. CDR3 protein: CSATLGAGELFF. The DNA of the CDR3 is TGCAGTGCAACTTTGGGGGCCGGGGAGCTGTTTTTT.